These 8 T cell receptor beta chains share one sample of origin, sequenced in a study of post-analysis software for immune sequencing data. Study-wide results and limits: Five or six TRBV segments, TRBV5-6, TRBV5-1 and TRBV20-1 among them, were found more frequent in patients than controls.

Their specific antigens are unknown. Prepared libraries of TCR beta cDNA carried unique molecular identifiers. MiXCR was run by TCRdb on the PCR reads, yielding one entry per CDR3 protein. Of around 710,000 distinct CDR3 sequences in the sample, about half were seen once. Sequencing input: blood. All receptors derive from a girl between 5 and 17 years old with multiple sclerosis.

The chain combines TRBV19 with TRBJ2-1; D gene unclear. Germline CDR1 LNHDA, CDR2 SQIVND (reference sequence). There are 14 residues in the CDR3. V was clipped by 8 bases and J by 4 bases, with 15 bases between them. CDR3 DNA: TGTGCCAGTTCCAACGACCGGACGTACAATGAGCAGTTCTTC. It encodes CASSNDRTYNEQFF.

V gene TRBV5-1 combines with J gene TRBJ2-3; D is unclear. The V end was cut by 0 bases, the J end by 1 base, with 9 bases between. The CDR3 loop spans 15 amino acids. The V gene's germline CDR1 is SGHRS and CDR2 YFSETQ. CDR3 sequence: CASSLVDGGTDTQYF. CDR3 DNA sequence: TGCGCCAGCAGCTTGGTAGATGGGGGCACAGATACGCAGTATTTT.

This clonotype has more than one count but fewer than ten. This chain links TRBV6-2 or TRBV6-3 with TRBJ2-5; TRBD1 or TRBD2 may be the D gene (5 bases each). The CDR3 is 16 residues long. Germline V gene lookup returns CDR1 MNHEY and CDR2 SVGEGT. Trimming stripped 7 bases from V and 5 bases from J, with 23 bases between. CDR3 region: CASTANRAGTQETQYF. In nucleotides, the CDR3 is TGTGCCAGCACCGCTAATCGGGCAGGGACCCAGGAGACCCAGTACTTC.

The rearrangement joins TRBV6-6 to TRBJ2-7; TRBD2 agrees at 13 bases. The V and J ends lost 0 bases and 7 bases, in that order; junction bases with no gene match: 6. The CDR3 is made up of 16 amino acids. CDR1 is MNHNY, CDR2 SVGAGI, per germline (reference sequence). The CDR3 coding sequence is TGTGCCAGCAGTTACTCGCCGGGACTAGCGGGAAAAGAGCAGTACTTC. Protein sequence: CASSYSPGLAGKEQYF.

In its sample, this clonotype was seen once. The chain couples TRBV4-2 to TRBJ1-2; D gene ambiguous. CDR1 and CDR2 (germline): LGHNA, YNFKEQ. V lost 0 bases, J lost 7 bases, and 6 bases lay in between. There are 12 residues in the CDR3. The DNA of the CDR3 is TGTGCCAGCAGCCAAGAGCACTCTGGCTACACCTTC. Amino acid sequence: CASSQEHSGYTF.

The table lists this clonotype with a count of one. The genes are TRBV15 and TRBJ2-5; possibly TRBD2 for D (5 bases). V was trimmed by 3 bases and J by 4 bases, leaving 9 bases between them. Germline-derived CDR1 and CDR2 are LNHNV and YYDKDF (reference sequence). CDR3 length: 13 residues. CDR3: CATSRSGGETQYF. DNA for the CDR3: TGTGCCACCAGCAGGAGCGGAGGAGAGACCCAGTACTTC.

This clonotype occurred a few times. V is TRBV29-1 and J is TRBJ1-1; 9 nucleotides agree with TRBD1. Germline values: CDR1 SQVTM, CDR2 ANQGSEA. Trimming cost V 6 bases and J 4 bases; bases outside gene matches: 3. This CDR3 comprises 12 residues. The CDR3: CSVGTGITEAFF. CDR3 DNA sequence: TGCAGCGTGGGGACAGGGATCACTGAAGCTTTCTTT.

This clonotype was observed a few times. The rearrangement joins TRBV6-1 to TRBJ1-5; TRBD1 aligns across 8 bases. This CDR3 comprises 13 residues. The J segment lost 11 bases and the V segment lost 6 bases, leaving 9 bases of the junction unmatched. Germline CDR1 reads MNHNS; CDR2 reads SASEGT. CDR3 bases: TGTGCCAGCAGGGAGGACAGGGATAGATCCCAGCATTTT. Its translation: CASREDRDRSQHF.